The rows below give T cell receptor beta chains drawn from one sample of a study of blood T cell repertoires in COVID-19. The data were produced by immunoSEQ multiplex PCR, yet TCRdb's version contains in-frame clones alone and is incomplete. The sample lists 150,000 to 200,000 clones, about 80% occurring once. The sample consisted of PBMCs or T cells enriched from blood (not recorded which). The receptors stem from a woman aged 55 to 70 who had recovered from COVID-19. Each CDR3 is given with its conserved first and last residue. Fields, in order: V gene, CDR3 length, clone size, D gene, J gene, CDR3 protein, CDR3 DNA. A D gene is named only where the DNA matches it firmly. Only part of the rows carry a size: once, few, many, or a class if the clone is expanded.

TRBV3-1/TRBV3-2	13	-	-	TRBJ1-1	CASSLGGRTEAFF	TGTGCCAGCAGCCTGGGGGGAAGAACTGAAGCTTTCTTT
TRBV18	14	-	TRBD2	TRBJ2-2	CASSPGLASGELFF	TGTGCCAGCTCACCGGGACTAGCCTCCGGGGAGCTGTTTTTT
TRBV9	15	-	TRBD1	TRBJ1-1	CASSSGDRAGTEAFF	TGTGCCAGCAGCTCCGGGGACAGGGCAGGCACTGAAGCTTTCTTT
TRBV27	11	-	-	TRBJ2-7	CASKRNYEQYF	TGTGCCAGCAAGAGGAATTACGAGCAGTACTTC
TRBV18	13	-	-	TRBJ2-7	CASSSPSSYEQYF	TGTGCCAGCTCATCACCCTCCTCCTACGAGCAGTACTTC
TRBV9	14	-	-	TRBJ2-5	CASSVDGGIETQYF	TGTGCCAGCAGCGTAGATGGAGGGATAGAGACCCAGTACTTC
TRBV18	14	-	-	TRBJ1-5	CASSSDSSNQPQHF	TGTGCCAGCTCTTCGGACAGTAGCAATCAGCCCCAGCATTTT
TRBV7-9	15	once	-	TRBJ1-3	CASSSGGTSGNTIYF	TGTGCCAGCAGCTCTGGAGGTACCTCTGGAAACACCATATATTTT
TRBV4-2	15	-	-	TRBJ1-1	CASSQDGQGNTEAFF	TGTGCCAGCAGCCAAGATGGTCAGGGGAACACTGAAGCTTTCTTT
TRBV4-1	13	once	-	TRBJ1-1	CASSHSVNTEAFF	TGCGCCAGCAGCCATTCAGTGAACACTGAAGCTTTCTTT
TRBV2	16	-	-	TRBJ1-6	CASSVVRHSYNSPLHF	TGTGCCAGCAGTGTCGTCCGACACTCCTATAATTCACCCCTCCACTTT
TRBV6-2/TRBV6-3	14	-	TRBD1	TRBJ2-7	CASSPGTGADEQYF	TGTGCCAGCAGCCCCGGGACAGGGGCCGACGAGCAGTACTTC
TRBV3-1/TRBV3-2	16	-	-	TRBJ1-3	CASSQDSGGPGNTIYF	TGTGCCAGCAGCCAAGATTCGGGGGGGCCTGGAAACACCATATATTTT
TRBV10-2	14	-	TRBD2	TRBJ2-2	CASTSGGAAGELFF	TGCGCCAGCACTAGCGGGGGGGCAGCCGGGGAGCTGTTTTTT
TRBV11-2	19	-	-	TRBJ2-4	CASSPRPGGPTLAKNIQYF	TGTGCCAGCAGCCCTCGACCGGGGGGCCCAACTCTAGCCAAAAACATTCAGTACTTC
TRBV19	15	-	TRBD1	TRBJ1-1	CASTARGRGDSEAFF	TGTGCCAGTACCGCAAGGGGCAGGGGGGACTCTGAAGCTTTCTTT
TRBV18	15	-	-	TRBJ1-2	CASSQLTGANYGYTF	TGTGCCAGCTCACAACTGACAGGAGCAAACTATGGCTACACCTTC
TRBV11-3	15	few	-	TRBJ1-5	CASSLSGPSNQPQHF	TGTGCCAGCAGCTTATCAGGGCCCAGTAATCAGCCCCAGCATTTT
TRBV7-2	15	few	TRBD1	TRBJ1-2	CASRGPTGVSTGYTF	TGTGCCAGCAGGGGACCGACAGGGGTCTCCACTGGCTACACCTTC
TRBV5-4	12	-	-	TRBJ1-1	CAINGWNTEAFF	TGTGCCATCAACGGGTGGAACACTGAAGCTTTCTTT
TRBV3-1/TRBV3-2	14	-	TRBD2	TRBJ2-7	CASSDIAGGLEQYF	TGTGCCAGCAGCGACATAGCGGGGGGGCTCGAGCAGTACTTC
TRBV10-3	13	few	-	TRBJ1-6	CAISESFESPLHF	TGTGCCATCAGTGAGTCGTTCGAGTCACCCCTCCACTTT